The T cell receptor (beta chain) described here comes from a study of cytomegalovirus exposure and HLA in healthy donors. Amplification used 60 Vbeta primers and 13 Jbeta primers. TCRdb keeps only in-frame clones here, not all; method: immunoSEQ multiplex PCR. In the table there are over 150,000 clones, over 70% of which are singletons. General observations from the study: Around 160 TCR beta chains were listed as cytomegalovirus-associated.

CDR3 size: 13 residues. V lost 6 bases and J lost 6; bases outside the gene matches: 9. Germline CDR1 SQVTM, CDR2 ANQGSEA. This clone was seen more than once but under ten times. The target antigen is unknown. The sequence was collected from a woman between 45 and 60 years old in good health and CMV-seropositive. Sequenced sample: PBMCs. V usage is TRBV29-1 and J usage is TRBJ2-7, with 9 nucleotides matching TRBD1. CDR3 coding DNA: TGCAGCGTCCGAACGAACAGGGGGCGCGAGCAGTACTTC. This gives the protein CSVRTNRGREQYF.